The 18 T cell receptor beta chains in this list originate from one sample, sequenced in a study of OX40 agonist ivuxolimab in advanced cancers. Libraries were prepared by immunoSEQ multiplex PCR; TCRdb keeps only in-frame clonotypes and omits some of them. Here the sample spans around 100,000 clones, 80% to 95% being singletons. This sample comprised CD4+ or CD8+ T cells sorted from blood, obtained in a trial of the OX40 agonist ivuxolimab. The receptors were gathered from an adult with an advanced solid tumor such as melanoma, head and neck, liver or kidney cancer.

The chain recombines TRBV18 with TRBJ1-5; a possible D gene is TRBD1 (6 bases). The CDR3 contains 18 residues. V was shortened by 6 bases and J by 1 base, with 22 bases between the two germline ends. Germline V gene sequence: CDR1 KGHSH, CDR2 LQKENI. CDR3 bases: TGTGCCAGCTCTCGCGGAACTTACCAGGGGCTCAGCAATCAGCCCCAGCATTTT. Translated: CASSRGTYQGLSNQPQHF.

This chain joins TRBV27 and TRBJ1-1, with TRBD1 identical over 7 bases. V shed 5 bases, J shed 3 bases, and the junction held 6 bases outside the gene matches. The CDR3 spans 14 residues. From germline, CDR1 is MNHEY and CDR2 SMNVEV (reference sequence). In DNA form, the CDR3 reads TGTGCCAGCAGTCCCTGGACAGGTTACACTGAAGCTTTCTTT. This sequence encodes CASSPWTGYTEAFF.

Concerning this clone itself: At one boundary the junction diverges from the germline segment, which might be a read error. This chain uses TRBV13 with TRBJ2-3; 8 bases line up with TRBD1. CDR1 and CDR2 (germline): PRHDT, FYEKMQ (reference sequence). The CDR3 is 16 amino acids. The CDR3 spells CASSLGYGQGTDTQYF. The CDR3 DNA is TGTGCCAGCAGCTTAGGTTACGGACAGGGCACGGATACGCAGTATTTT. The full variable domain, with the rest looked up from reference TRBV13 and TRBJ2-3, is AAGVIQSPRHLIKEKRETATLKCYPIPRHDTVYWYQQGPGQDPQFLISFYEKMQSDKGSIPDRFSAQQFSDYHSELNMSSLELGDSALYFCASSLGYGQGTDTQYFGPGTRLTVL.

The chain is built from TRBV7-9 and TRBJ1-3; 9 positions match TRBD1. The junction had 10 bases not matched to a gene; V was cut back by 4 bases and J by 0 bases. CDR1 SEHNR and CDR2 FQNEAQ come from the germline V gene (reference sequence). This CDR3 is built from 18 residues. The DNA of the CDR3 is TGTGCCAGCAGCTACGGTGACAGGGGGTTGTACTCTGGAAACACCATATATTTT. Its translation: CASSYGDRGLYSGNTIYF.

CDR3 bases: TGTGCCAGCAGCTTAAGGAGGGATCTACAAGAGACCCAGTACTTC. It is translated as CASSLRRDLQETQYF. J is TRBJ2-5 and V is TRBV13; TRBD2 might be the D (6 bases). CDR1 and CDR2 from the germline V gene are PRHDT and FYEKMQ (reference sequence). The CDR3 length is 15 residues. With 2 bases removed from V and 2 bases from J, the gap between germline ends came to 12 bases.

The rearrangement links TRBV6-5 to TRBJ2-7; 11 bases fit TRBD1. The germline V gene encodes CDR1 MNHEY and CDR2 SVGAGI. The CDR3 is made up of 16 amino acids. V gave up 0 bases and J gave up 3 bases; unmatched junction bases: 4. The CDR3 loop is CASSYSMGTGGYEQYF. Here the CDR3 DNA reads TGTGCCAGCAGTTACTCGATGGGGACAGGGGGCTACGAGCAGTACTTC.

This clone came up a few times. The chain is built from TRBV11-3 and TRBJ1-5; D remains unclear. The CDR3 consists of 13 residues. V was clipped by 1 base and J by 6 bases, with 7 bases between them. CDR1 and CDR2 from the germline V gene are SGHNT and YENEEA. The chain's CDR3 is CASSLGPLQPQHF. CDR3 DNA: TGTGCCAGCAGCTTAGGTCCCCTTCAGCCCCAGCATTTT.

The rearrangement uses TRBV2 and TRBJ2-3, with 9 bases that match TRBD2. V lost 10 bases and J lost 6; bases outside the gene matches: 20. The CDR3 length is 17 residues. CDR1 SNHLY and CDR2 FYNNEI come from the germline V gene. This CDR3 is CATKRLRAGGLADTQYF. In DNA, the CDR3 is TGTGCCACCAAAAGGCTTCGGGCGGGAGGGCTTGCGGATACGCAGTATTTT.

CDR3 sequence: CASRRTSAGEQFF. As DNA, the CDR3 is TGTGCCAGCAGGAGGACTAGCGCAGGTGAGCAGTTCTTC. The gene calls are TRBV2 and TRBJ2-1; the match to TRBD2 covers 9 bases. The CDR3 loop spans 13 amino acids. The J segment lost 9 bases and the V segment lost 6 bases, leaving 6 bases of the junction unmatched. CDR1 and CDR2 from the germline V gene are SNHLY and FYNNEI.

V usage is TRBV19 and J usage is TRBJ1-5, with D possibly being TRBD1 (5 bases). Trimming cost V 5 bases and J 5 bases, with 13 bases left between them. The CDR3 totals 14 residues. CDR1 and CDR2 from the germline V gene are LNHDA and SQIVND (reference sequence). This chain's CDR3 is CASSRQQGHQPQHF. Here the CDR3 DNA reads TGTGCCAGTAGTCGGCAGCAGGGCCATCAGCCCCAGCATTTT.

The V and J genes are TRBV5-1 and TRBJ1-5, with D hard to call. The CDR3 extends over 15 amino acids. V dropped 0 bases and J dropped 4 bases, with 11 bases sitting between them. Germline CDR1 reads SGHRS; CDR2 reads YFSETQ. In DNA form, the CDR3 reads TGCGCCAGCAGCTTGGGCGGCAGTTCGAATCAGCCCCAGCATTTT. It specifies CASSLGGSSNQPQHF. The full variable domain, with the rest looked up from reference TRBV5-1 and TRBJ1-5, is KAGVTQTPRYLIKTRGQQVTLSCSPISGHRSVSWYQQTPGQGLQFLFEYFSETQRNKGNFPGRFSGRQFSNSRSEMNVSTLELGDSALYLCASSLGGSSNQPQHFGDGTRLSIL.

The CDR3 DNA is TGTGCCAGCTCACTTTCCGGACAGGCAGGGGCCTACGAGCAGTACTTC. Translating gives CASSLSGQAGAYEQYF. The rearrangement uses TRBV18 and TRBJ2-7, with 7 nucleotides matching TRBD1. Germline loops: CDR1 KGHSH, CDR2 LQKENI. The CDR3 has 16 residues. The junction had 11 bases not matched to a gene; V was cut back by 4 bases and J by 2 bases. Variable domain in full (rest from reference TRBV18 and TRBJ2-7): NAGVMQNPRHLVRRRGQEARLRCSPMKGHSHVYWYRQLPEEGLKFMVYLQKENIIDESGMPKERFSAEFPKEGPSILRIQQVVRGDSAAYFCASSLSGQAGAYEQYFGPGTRLTVT.

The chain carries TRBV7-3 and TRBJ2-2; 10 bases agree with TRBD2. Germline CDR1 SGHTA, CDR2 FQGTGA. This CDR3 has 17 residues. The trim removed 4 bases at V and 4 bases at J, leaving 9 bases unmatched. Here the CDR3 reads CASSSTAGGPGTGELFF. For the CDR3, the DNA is TGTGCCAGCAGCTCCACAGCGGGAGGGCCCGGCACCGGGGAGCTGTTTTTT.

DNA of the CDR3: TGTGCCAGCAGCTTGACAAAAGTCATCTCCTACAATGAGCAGTTCTTC. Its protein is CASSLTKVISYNEQFF. The chain links TRBV5-8 to TRBJ2-1; D not certain. The CDR3 contains 16 residues. The germline CDR1 and CDR2 sequences are SGHTS and YDEGEE. V lost 1 base and J lost 0, with 11 bases in between.

This chain links TRBV19 with TRBJ1-5, with TRBD1 identical over 8 bases. The trim removed 5 bases at V and 7 bases at J, leaving 7 bases unmatched. Germline V gene lookup returns CDR1 LNHDA and CDR2 SQIVND (reference sequence). The CDR3 totals 14 residues. The CDR3 DNA reads as TGTGCCAGTAGTGCCGACAGGGGAGGCCAGCCCCAGCATTTT. Translating it yields CASSADRGGQPQHF.

The chain recombines TRBV4-1 with TRBJ2-2; D is unclear. Germline V gene lookup returns CDR1 MGHRA and CDR2 YSYEKL. Trimming left V 4 bases short and J 0 bases short, with 15 bases between. This CDR3 is 17 amino acids long. CDR3 bases: TGCGCCAGCAGCCTCTTCTGGGGTAGCTCGAACACCGGGGAGCTGTTTTTT. Protein: CASSLFWGSSNTGELFF.

The chain is built from TRBV19 and TRBJ1-3; tentatively, D is TRBD1 (5 bases). The CDR3 has 14 residues. Trimming took off 5 bases at V and 1 base at J, with 9 bases between the two ends. CDR1 is LNHDA, CDR2 SQIVND, per germline (reference sequence). The chain's CDR3 is CASSWKGSGNTIYF. For the CDR3, the DNA is TGTGCCAGTAGTTGGAAGGGGTCTGGAAACACCATATATTTT. Full variable domain (rest looked up from reference TRBV19 and TRBJ1-3): DGGITQSPKYLFRKEGQNVTLSCEQNLNHDAMYWYRQDPGQGLRLIYYSQIVNDFQKGDIAEGYSVSREKKESFPLTVTSAQKNPTAFYLCASSWKGSGNTIYFGEGSWLTVV.

The V and J genes are TRBV4-2 and TRBJ2-5; tentatively, D is TRBD1 (6 bases). The germline gives CDR1 LGHNA, CDR2 YNFKEQ. V lost 7 bases and J lost 5, with 23 bases in between. The CDR3 loop spans 16 amino acids. The CDR3 here is CASKRGPGVAMETQYF. DNA for the CDR3: TGTGCCAGCAAGCGAGGTCCAGGGGTGGCGATGGAGACCCAGTACTTC.